The next 24 T cell receptor beta chains were all read from a single sample in a study of spatial heterogeneity in lung cancer (dated 2019 in TCRdb). The sample's time point label, decoded: sample taken at primary tumor resection. Without any cell sorting, TCR sequencing was performed on whole RNA extracted either from tumor and nontumor lung tissue or from cryopreserved PBMC samples. The library was prepared using 5' RACE. Sequenced on a NextSeq 500. TCRdb reworked the public reads: Q25 trimming with fastp, MiXCR clone assembly, productive beta chains retained. Entries are consolidated by CDR3 protein sequence, retaining the most common genes and DNA. A total of roughly 12,000 distinct CDR3 sequences appear in this sample, about 17% of them only once. Of the sample, approximately 53% is held by the ten largest clones. The material was PBMCs, obtained at surgery. Source of these receptors: a male donor with early-stage non-small cell lung cancer.

This clonotype appeared a few times. The chain has TRBV7-3 and TRBJ1-1; D is unclear. CDR3 length: 13 residues. Trimming cost V 3 bases and J 1 base, with 6 bases left between them. The germline CDR1 and CDR2 sequences are SGHTA and FQGTGA. CDR3 DNA: TGTGCCAGCAGCTTTACAGAGAACACTGAAGCTTTCTTT. Translation: CASSFTENTEAFF.

This clonotype is large within its sample. This sequence joins TRBV7-6 and TRBJ2-3, with D perhaps matching TRBD1 (7 bases). This CDR3 contains 13 residues. V was cut by 5 bases and J by 4 bases, with 10 bases left in between. In germline, CDR1 is SGHVS, CDR2 FNYEAQ. The CDR3 DNA reads TGTGCCAGCAGCCAGGGGGGCGCAGATACGCAGTATTTT. This sequence encodes CASSQGGADTQYF.

This clonotype was detected many times. V and J are TRBV10-3 and TRBJ2-2; no firm D call. Germline CDR1 is ENHRY and CDR2 is SYGVKD. V gave up 5 bases and J gave up 7 bases, with 17 bases separating them. The CDR3 totals 15 residues. CDR3 sequence: CAISSLEVSIGELFF. The CDR3 nucleotides read TGTGCCATCAGTTCCTTAGAAGTTAGTATCGGGGAGCTGTTTTTT.

By frequency in the sample, this clonotype is medium-sized. The chain combines TRBV19 with TRBJ2-1, with D unclear. Germline-derived CDR1 and CDR2 are LNHDA and SQIVND (reference sequence). V was clipped by 3 bases and J by 6 bases, with 15 bases between them. This CDR3 contains 15 residues. Written as DNA, the CDR3 is TGTGCCAGTAGTATTATGGTCCTAGGCTTCAATGAGCAGTTCTTC. This codes for CASSIMVLGFNEQFF.

In its sample, this clonotype ranks as medium-sized. V gene TRBV28 combines with J gene TRBJ2-7; TRBD2 is a possible D gene (6 bases). Germline V CDR1 and CDR2: MDHEN, SYDVKM. The CDR3 loop spans 13 amino acids. Between the trimmed V and J ends, which lost 6 bases and 2 bases, there was a span of 11 bases. The CDR3 is CASSPGEAYEQYF. CDR3 sequence (DNA): TGTGCCAGCAGCCCGGGGGAAGCCTACGAGCAGTACTTC.

This clonotype has ten or more counts. V and J are TRBV12-3 or TRBV12-4 and TRBJ2-5; 9 positions match TRBD1. V trimming: 6 bases; J trimming: 5 bases; junction bases outside the gene matches: 10. This CDR3 comprises 15 residues. The CDR3 nucleotides read TGTGCCAGCAGCTTCTTACAGGGGGCAGGGGAGACCCAGTACTTC. Translation gives CASSFLQGAGETQYF.

This clonotype was seen ten or more times. DNA of the CDR3: TGTGCCAGCAGTCCGCAGAGAGCAGAGCAGTACTTC. This translates into CASSPQRAEQYF. The chain carries TRBV6-6 and TRBJ2-7; D unresolved. The CDR3 has 12 residues. From germline, CDR1 is MNHNY and CDR2 SVGAGI (reference sequence). V lost 5 bases, J lost 7 bases, and 12 bases lay in between.

The chain's CDR3 is CSATRGAQETQYF. The CDR3 nucleotides read TGCAGTGCTACGCGGGGAGCCCAAGAGACCCAGTACTTC. The chain couples TRBV20-1 to TRBJ2-5, with D tentatively TRBD2 (6 bases). CDR1 is DFQATT, CDR2 SNEGSKA, per germline (reference sequence). The CDR3 sequence is 13 residues long. Trimming shortened V by 4 bases and J by 1 base, and 10 bases separated the two germline ends.

This clonotype has just a few counts. The rearrangement links TRBV28 to TRBJ2-6; 8 bases align to TRBD1. V lost 5 bases, J lost 0 bases, and 9 bases stayed unmatched. Germline V gene lookup returns CDR1 MDHEN and CDR2 SYDVKM. This CDR3 spans 18 amino acids. The CDR3 DNA follows: TGTGCCAGCAGTCCTCTCGGACAGGGCTTCTCTGGGGCCAACGTCCTGACTTTC. Protein: CASSPLGQGFSGANVLTF.

This clonotype was picked up a small number of times. The gene calls are TRBV28 and TRBJ2-1, with D tentatively TRBD1 (5 bases). The V end lost 7 bases, the J end lost 7 bases, and 17 bases lay between the germline ends. CDR1 MDHEN and CDR2 SYDVKM come from the germline V gene. There are 14 residues in the CDR3. The CDR3 reads CASMQTVTWNEQFF. CDR3 DNA: TGTGCCAGCATGCAGACAGTAACTTGGAATGAGCAGTTCTTC.

There are a few counts of this clonotype. This chain connects TRBV9 to TRBJ2-5; 9 bases map to TRBD2. In germline, CDR1 is SGDLS, CDR2 YYNGEE. The CDR3 loop spans 16 amino acids. V shed 0 bases and J 4 bases; nucleotides not matched to a gene: 7. CDR3 sequence reads: CASSVDAGGSLETQYF. The CDR3 DNA sequence: TGTGCCAGCAGCGTAGATGCGGGAGGGAGCTTAGAGACCCAGTACTTC.

The CDR3 DNA reads as TGTGCCACCAGCAGAGACGGAGCGGGAGGTAGGGAGCAGTTCTTC. It specifies CATSRDGAGGREQFF. The chain links TRBV15 to TRBJ2-1; 9 nucleotides line up with TRBD2. Germline V gives CDR1 LNHNV, CDR2 YYDKDF (reference sequence). The CDR3 spans 15 residues. The trim removed 0 bases at V and 10 bases at J, leaving 7 bases unmatched.

The chain recombines TRBV7-9 with TRBJ2-4, with 8 nucleotides matching TRBD1. Germline V gene sequence: CDR1 SEHNR, CDR2 FQNEAQ (reference sequence). J lost 0 bases, V lost 5 bases, and 3 bases had no gene match. This CDR3 region has 15 residues. The CDR3 coding sequence is TGTGCCAGCAGCAGGACAGGGTTAGCCAAAAACATTCAGTACTTC. Residues: CASSRTGLAKNIQYF. Based on the CDR3 plus reference TRBV7-9 and TRBJ2-4, the full variable domain is DTGVSQNPRHKITKRGQNVTFRCDPISEHNRLYWYRQTLGQGPEFLTYFQNEAQLEKSRLLSDRFSAERPKGSFSTLEIQRTEQGDSAMYLCASSRTGLAKNIQYFGAGTRLSVL.

This chain links TRBV6-4 with TRBJ2-6; 10 bases line up with TRBD1. Germline lookup yields CDR1 MRHNA and CDR2 SNTAGT. This CDR3 has 18 amino acids. After removal of 6 bases from V and 0 bases from J, the junction contained 8 bases not matched to a gene. This chain's CDR3 is CASSDRGQGSSGANVLTF. Here the CDR3 DNA reads TGTGCCAGCAGCGACAGGGGACAGGGGAGCTCTGGGGCCAACGTCCTGACTTTC.

V gene TRBV6-1 combines with J gene TRBJ1-3; no firm D call. V was trimmed by 6 bases and J by 4 bases, leaving 13 bases between them. The CDR3 contains 14 residues. From germline, CDR1 is MNHNS and CDR2 SASEGT. DNA of the CDR3: TGTGCCAGCAGAACTCCGGGGTCGGGAAACACCATATATTTT. It encodes CASRTPGSGNTIYF.

At least ten counts were recorded for this clonotype. This chain links TRBV2 with TRBJ2-1; 9 positions match TRBD1. Looked up from germline, CDR1 is SNHLY and CDR2 is FYNNEI. CDR3 size: 12 residues. V shed 9 bases and J 8 bases; nucleotides not matched to a gene: 5. The CDR3: CARGGQGYEQFF. The CDR3 DNA is TGTGCCAGGGGGGGACAGGGTTATGAGCAGTTCTTC.

The V call is TRBV30, the J call TRBJ1-6; TRBD1 is a possible D gene (5 bases). V lost 2 bases, J lost 0 bases, and 11 bases lay in between. The length of the CDR3 is 16 residues. Germline CDR1 GTSNPN, CDR2 SVGIG (reference sequence). This chain's CDR3 is CAWSRTLSSYNSPLHF. In nucleotides, the CDR3 is TGTGCCTGGAGTCGGACACTGAGCTCCTATAATTCACCCCTCCACTTT. The full variable domain, completed using reference TRBV30 and TRBJ1-6, is SQTIHQWPATLVQPVGSPLSLECTVEGTSNPNLYWYRQAAGRGLQLLFYSVGIGQISSEVPQNLSASRPQDRQFILSSKKLLLSDSGFYLCAWSRTLSSYNSPLHFGNGTRLTVT.

This clonotype showed up many times. The genes are TRBV29-1 and TRBJ2-7, with D perhaps matching TRBD1 (6 bases). The germline V gene has CDR1 SQVTM and CDR2 ANQGSEA. V lost 7 bases and J lost 0, with 13 bases in between. The CDR3 consists of 13 residues. The CDR3 nucleotides are TGCAGCGCCGCACGGGACATCTCCTACGAGCAGTACTTC. Protein sequence: CSAARDISYEQYF.

This clonotype was counted once. An end of the junction differs from the germline gene, which may be a read error. This sequence joins TRBV18 and TRBJ2-3; tentative D call: TRBD1 (6 bases). The germline V gene encodes CDR1 KGHSH and CDR2 LQKENI. CDR3 length: 14 residues. The chain's CDR3 is CASSPGQSIDTQYF. As DNA, the CDR3 is TGTGCCAGCTCACCAGGACAGAGCATAGATACGCAGTATTTT.

This clonotype was counted a few times. The chain has TRBV18 and TRBJ2-5; D may be TRBD2 (6 bases). The CDR3 totals 14 residues. V was cut by 0 bases and J by 4 bases, with 9 bases left in between. Per germline, CDR1 KGHSH and CDR2 LQKENI. The CDR3 DNA is TGTGCCAGCTCACCACCTAGCGGCTTAGAGACCCAGTACTTC. As protein: CASSPPSGLETQYF.

The rearrangement uses TRBV18 and TRBJ2-5; maybe TRBD1 (5 bases). The germline V and J ends were trimmed by 3 bases and 4 bases, with 12 bases remaining between them. The CDR3 is 14 residues long. Looked up from germline, CDR1 is KGHSH and CDR2 is LQKENI. The chain's CDR3 is CASSPYGARETQYF. The CDR3 nucleotides read TGTGCCAGCTCACCGTATGGGGCGAGAGAGACCCAGTACTTC.

This clonotype was counted ten times or more. The CDR3 DNA reads TGTGCCAGCCTAAGGACAGGGCGGGCTAACTATGGCTACACCTTC. Residues: CASLRTGRANYGYTF. The V and J genes are TRBV6-1 and TRBJ1-2, with TRBD1 identical over 8 bases. This CDR3 contains 15 residues. Trimming removed 8 bases from V and 0 bases from J; junction bases left unmatched: 8. CDR1 MNHNS and CDR2 SASEGT come from the germline V gene.

This chain links TRBV6-1 with TRBJ2-1, with unresolved D. Germline V gene lookup returns CDR1 MNHNS and CDR2 SASEGT. The CDR3 totals 17 residues. V shed 6 bases and J shed 4 bases, with 22 bases lying between them. CDR3 nucleotide sequence: TGTGCCAGCAGCGCAATGGTGCTGAGAGGACGTTACAATGAGCAGTTCTTC. Residues: CASSAMVLRGRYNEQFF.

This clonotype was found a few times. The chain recombines TRBV21-1 with TRBJ2-7; the listed D gene, TRBD1, was not tested against the DNA. TRBV21-1 has pseudogene status. The CDR3 covers 15 residues. The CDR3 DNA sequence: TGTGCCAGCAGCATACAGGGAACAGACTCCTACGAGCAGTACTTC. It yields the protein CASSIQGTDSYEQYF.